These 15 T cell receptor beta chains were sequenced from one sample in a study of T-cell memory formation after mild COVID-19. TCRdb reprocessed the 5' RACE reads with MiXCR, giving one entry per CDR3 protein. The data show tens of thousands of distinct CDR3 sequences, around 12% seen once. The specimen was PBMCs or a T cell subset sorted from them (not recorded which). These receptors were obtained from a man aged 18 to 30 who had mild COVID-19 (a few samples of this study predate the infection). Cell type and time point are not known.

Ten or more counts support this clonotype. This chain joins TRBV5-4 and TRBJ2-1; D is ambiguous. Trimming stripped 4 bases from V and 7 bases from J, with 12 bases between. CDR1 and CDR2 (germline): SGHNT, YYREEE (reference sequence). This CDR3 region has 13 residues. The CDR3 here is CASSPWPRNEQFF. Here the CDR3 DNA reads TGTGCCAGCAGCCCGTGGCCGAGGAATGAGCAGTTCTTC.

This clonotype was seen a handful of times. The V gene is TRBV11-2, the J gene TRBJ2-2; perhaps TRBD2 as D (6 bases). The CDR3 totals 14 residues. V lost 5 bases, J lost 3 bases, and 10 bases lay in between. Germline V gene lookup returns CDR1 SGHAT and CDR2 FQNNGV. The CDR3: CASSRGAYTGELFF. CDR3 sequence (DNA): TGTGCCAGCAGCCGCGGGGCGTACACCGGGGAGCTGTTTTTT.

This chain uses TRBV11-2 with TRBJ2-5; the match to TRBD2 covers 8 bases. The CDR3 is 13 residues long. Unmatched junction bases numbered 4, after V lost 5 bases and J lost 5 bases. CDR1 and CDR2 (germline): SGHAT, FQNNGV. For the CDR3, the DNA is TGTGCCAGCAGCCGTAGCGGGGTGGAGACCCAGTACTTC. The encoded protein is CASSRSGVETQYF.

This clonotype showed up many times. The chain carries TRBV7-2 and TRBJ2-3, with unresolved D. V was shortened by 3 bases and J by 1 base, with 8 bases between the two germline ends. The CDR3 has 14 amino acids. Germline V gene data show CDR1 as SGHTA and CDR2 as FQGNSA. This CDR3 reads CASSFLGRTDTQYF. The CDR3, as DNA: TGTGCCAGCAGCTTCTTAGGTCGCACAGATACGCAGTATTTT.

This clonotype was seen more than once but under ten times. This sequence joins TRBV2 and TRBJ2-7; D is unclear. V gave up 1 base and J gave up 2 bases, with 6 bases separating them. Germline CDR1 reads SNHLY; CDR2 reads FYNNEI. There are 13 residues in the CDR3. CDR3 coding DNA: TGTGCCAGCAGTGAAGGCCCAGCCTACGAGCAGTACTTC. Its translation is CASSEGPAYEQYF.

This clonotype turned up a few times. The V gene is TRBV7-8, the J gene TRBJ2-7, with TRBD2 identical over 9 bases. Looked up from germline, CDR1 is SGHVS and CDR2 is FQNEAQ. The V gene end was trimmed by 2 bases and the J gene end by 5 bases; junction bases not matched to a gene: 1. The CDR3 covers 13 residues. The CDR3 spells CASSLWTSDEQYV. The CDR3 DNA sequence: TGTGCCAGCAGCTTATGGACTAGCGACGAGCAGTACGTC.

In its sample, this clonotype was seen a few times. This sequence joins TRBV28 and TRBJ2-7, with no clear D. The germline V and J ends were trimmed by 5 bases and 9 bases, with 14 bases remaining between them. CDR1 is MDHEN and CDR2 is SYDVKM in the germline V gene. The CDR3 has 12 residues. CDR3 sequence reads: CASSTYGVGQYV. CDR3 in DNA: TGTGCCAGCAGTACCTATGGGGTAGGGCAGTACGTC.

The V gene is TRBV7-6, the J gene TRBJ2-7, with D perhaps given as TRBD1 or TRBD2 (5 bases each). The CDR3 covers 15 residues. Looked up from germline, CDR1 is SGHVS and CDR2 is FNYEAQ. Trimming took off 5 bases at V and 0 bases at J, with 14 bases between the two ends. CDR3 sequence: CASSPAWGSSYEQYF. CDR3 DNA sequence: TGTGCCAGCAGCCCGGCCTGGGGGAGCTCCTACGAGCAGTACTTC.

The V call is TRBV6-2 or TRBV6-3, the J call TRBJ2-7; weak D call: TRBD1 (6 bases). Germline values: CDR1 MNHEY, CDR2 SVGEGT. This CDR3 region has 14 residues. V was clipped by 8 bases and J by 4 bases, with 18 bases between them. The CDR3 region is CASGQPAGRYEQYV. In DNA, the CDR3 is TGTGCCAGCGGACAGCCTGCAGGGCGGTACGAGCAGTACGTC.

This clonotype showed up just a few times. The chain combines TRBV6-2 or TRBV6-3 with TRBJ2-1; TRBD1 is a possible D gene (5 bases). CDR1 and CDR2 (germline): MNHEY, SVGEGT. Trimming removed 6 bases from V and 5 bases from J, with 14 bases in between. The CDR3 has 14 amino acids. CDR3 loop: CASSPSGHNNEQFF. The CDR3 DNA reads TGTGCCAGCAGCCCTTCCGGACACAACAATGAGCAGTTCTTC.

V usage is TRBV12-3 or TRBV12-4 and J usage is TRBJ2-1; 15 bases agree with TRBD2. The trim removed 6 bases at V and 1 base at J, leaving 7 bases unmatched. CDR3 length equals 18 residues. CDR3 loop: CASRAGTSGGKSYNEQFF. The CDR3 DNA follows: TGTGCCAGCAGAGCCGGGACTAGCGGGGGGAAGTCCTACAATGAGCAGTTCTTC.

This clonotype showed up many times. The genes are TRBV11-2 and TRBJ2-1, with 7 bases that match TRBD2. Unmatched junction bases numbered 7, after V lost 5 bases and J lost 0 bases. This CDR3 is built from 16 residues. Looked up from germline, CDR1 is SGHAT and CDR2 is FQNNGV. The CDR3 nucleotides read TGTGCCAGCAGCCTTAGCGGGTTCAGCTCCTACAATGAGCAGTTCTTC. As protein: CASSLSGFSSYNEQFF.

This clonotype has more than one count but fewer than ten. The rearrangement joins TRBV7-2 to TRBJ2-2; no reliable D call. The CDR3 length is 14 residues. From germline, CDR1 is SGHTA and CDR2 FQGNSA. Trimming stripped 3 bases from V and 0 bases from J, with 5 bases between. The CDR3 here is CASSFATNTGELFF. CDR3 in DNA: TGTGCCAGCAGCTTTGCCACGAACACCGGGGAGCTGTTTTTT.

The table lists this clonotype with a few counts. V usage is TRBV3-1 and J usage is TRBJ1-1; 7 bases align to TRBD1. Germline assignment: CDR1 LGHDT and CDR2 YNNKEL (reference sequence). The CDR3 has 14 residues. V was clipped by 0 bases and J by 8 bases; unmatched bases: 6. Written as DNA, the CDR3 is TGTGCCAGCAGCCAAGATGGGGGGACAGCAGAAGCTTTCTTT. The encoded protein is CASSQDGGTAEAFF.

This clonotype was seen more than once but under ten times. V gene TRBV7-2 combines with J gene TRBJ2-1, with TRBD2 matching 7 bases. The CDR3 is 13 amino acids. The trim removed 1 base at V and 10 bases at J, leaving 4 bases unmatched. Germline CDR1 reads SGHTA; CDR2 reads FQGNSA. For the CDR3, the DNA is TGTGCCAGCAGCTTAGGCCCGGGAGGCGAGCAGTTCTTC. This encodes CASSLGPGGEQFF.